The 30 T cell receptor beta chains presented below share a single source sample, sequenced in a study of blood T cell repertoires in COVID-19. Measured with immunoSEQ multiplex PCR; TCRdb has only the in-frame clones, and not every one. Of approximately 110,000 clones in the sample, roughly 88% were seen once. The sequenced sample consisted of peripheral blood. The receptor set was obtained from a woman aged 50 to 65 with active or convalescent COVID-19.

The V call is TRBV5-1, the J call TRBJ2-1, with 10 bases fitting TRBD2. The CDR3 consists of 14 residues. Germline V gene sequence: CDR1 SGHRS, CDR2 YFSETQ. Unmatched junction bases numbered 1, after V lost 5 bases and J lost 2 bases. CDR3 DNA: TGCGCCAGCAGGGGACTAGCGACCTACAATGAGCAGTTCTTC. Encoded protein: CASRGLATYNEQFF.

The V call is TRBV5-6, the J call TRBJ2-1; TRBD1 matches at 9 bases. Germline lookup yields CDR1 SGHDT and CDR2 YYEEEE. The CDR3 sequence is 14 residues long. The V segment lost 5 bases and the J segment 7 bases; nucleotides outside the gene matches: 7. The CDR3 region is CASSPGQGRNEQFF. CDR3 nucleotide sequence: TGTGCCAGCAGTCCGGGACAGGGTCGAAATGAGCAGTTCTTC.

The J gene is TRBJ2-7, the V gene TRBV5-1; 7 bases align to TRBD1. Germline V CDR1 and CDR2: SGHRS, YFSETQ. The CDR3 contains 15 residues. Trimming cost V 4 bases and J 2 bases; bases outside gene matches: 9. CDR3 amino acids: CASSPRQGTTYEQYF. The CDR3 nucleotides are TGCGCCAGCAGCCCCCGACAGGGAACAACCTACGAGCAGTACTTC.

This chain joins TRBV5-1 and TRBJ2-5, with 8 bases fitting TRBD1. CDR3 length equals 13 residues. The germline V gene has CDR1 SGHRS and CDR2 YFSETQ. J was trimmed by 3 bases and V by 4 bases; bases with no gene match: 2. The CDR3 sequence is CASSQQGEETQYF. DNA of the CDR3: TGCGCCAGCAGCCAACAGGGGGAAGAGACCCAGTACTTC.

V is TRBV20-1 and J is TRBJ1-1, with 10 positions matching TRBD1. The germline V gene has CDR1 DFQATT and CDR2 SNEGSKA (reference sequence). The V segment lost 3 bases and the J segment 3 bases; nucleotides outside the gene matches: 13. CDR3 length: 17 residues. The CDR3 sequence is CSASSPGQGNGDTEAFF. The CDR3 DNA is TGCAGTGCTAGTTCTCCGGGACAGGGGAATGGGGACACTGAAGCTTTCTTT.

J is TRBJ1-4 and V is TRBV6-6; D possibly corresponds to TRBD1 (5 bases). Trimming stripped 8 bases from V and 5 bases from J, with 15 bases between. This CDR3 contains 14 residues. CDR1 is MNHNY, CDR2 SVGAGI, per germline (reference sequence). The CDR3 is CASREQAANEKLFF. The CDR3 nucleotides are TGTGCCAGCCGAGAACAGGCAGCAAATGAAAAACTGTTTTTT.

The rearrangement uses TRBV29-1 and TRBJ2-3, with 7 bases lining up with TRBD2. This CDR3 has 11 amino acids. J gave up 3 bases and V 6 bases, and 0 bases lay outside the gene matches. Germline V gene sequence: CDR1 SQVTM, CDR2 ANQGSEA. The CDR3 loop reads CSVGRTDTQYF. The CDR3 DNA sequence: TGCAGCGTCGGGAGGACAGATACGCAGTATTTT.

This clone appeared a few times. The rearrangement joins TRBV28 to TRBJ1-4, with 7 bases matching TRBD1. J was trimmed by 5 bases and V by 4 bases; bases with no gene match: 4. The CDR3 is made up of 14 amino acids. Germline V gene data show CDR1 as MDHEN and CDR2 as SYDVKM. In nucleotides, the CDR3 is TGTGCCAGCAGTTCCGGGACAGAGAATGAAAAACTGTTTTTT. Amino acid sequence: CASSSGTENEKLFF.

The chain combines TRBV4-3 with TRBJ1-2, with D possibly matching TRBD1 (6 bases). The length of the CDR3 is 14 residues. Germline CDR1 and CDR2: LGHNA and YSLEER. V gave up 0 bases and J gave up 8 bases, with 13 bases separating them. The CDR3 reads CASSQDRGAGGYTF. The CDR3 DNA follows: TGCGCCAGCAGCCAAGATCGGGGGGCAGGAGGCTACACCTTC.

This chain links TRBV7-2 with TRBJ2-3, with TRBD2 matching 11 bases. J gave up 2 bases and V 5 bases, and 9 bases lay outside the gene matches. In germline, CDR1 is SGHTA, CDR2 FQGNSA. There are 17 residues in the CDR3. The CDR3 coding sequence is TGTGCCAGCAGCGAAGGACTAGCGGGTGATTACACAGATACGCAGTATTTT. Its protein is CASSEGLAGDYTDTQYF.

Here the CDR3 DNA reads TGTGCCAGTAGCTATGACAGAGAGACCCAGTACTTC. Translating it yields CASSYDRETQYF. The chain recombines TRBV19 with TRBJ2-5; a weak D match, TRBD1 (5 bases). The CDR3 totals 12 residues. Germline V CDR1 and CDR2: LNHDA, SQIVND (reference sequence). With 6 bases removed from V and 4 bases from J, the gap between germline ends came to 9 bases.

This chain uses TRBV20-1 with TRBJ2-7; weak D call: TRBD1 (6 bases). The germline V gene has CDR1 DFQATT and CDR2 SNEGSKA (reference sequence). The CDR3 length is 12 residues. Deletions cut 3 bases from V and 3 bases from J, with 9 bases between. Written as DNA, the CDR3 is TGCAGTGCTAGTGGGGACAACTACGAGCAGTACTTC. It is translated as CSASGDNYEQYF.

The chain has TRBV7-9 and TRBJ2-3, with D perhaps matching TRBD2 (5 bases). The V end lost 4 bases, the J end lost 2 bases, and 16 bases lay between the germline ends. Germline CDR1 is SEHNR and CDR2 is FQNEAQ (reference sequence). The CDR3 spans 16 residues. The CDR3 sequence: CASSSPSGYTTDTQYF. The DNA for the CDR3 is TGTGCCAGCAGCTCCCCCTCGGGATACACCACAGATACGCAGTATTTT.

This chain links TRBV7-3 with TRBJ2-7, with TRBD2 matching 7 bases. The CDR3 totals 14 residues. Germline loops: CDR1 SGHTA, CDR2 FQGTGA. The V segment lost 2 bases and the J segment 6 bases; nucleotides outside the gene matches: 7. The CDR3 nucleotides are TGTGCCAGCAGCTTAGGTGGGAGGGCCGCCGAGCAGTACTTC. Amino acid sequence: CASSLGGRAAEQYF.

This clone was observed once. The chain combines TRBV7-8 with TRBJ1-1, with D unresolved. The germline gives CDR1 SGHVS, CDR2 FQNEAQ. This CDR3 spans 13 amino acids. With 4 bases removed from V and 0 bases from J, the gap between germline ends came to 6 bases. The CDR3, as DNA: TGTGCCAGCAGCTGGCAGATGAACACTGAAGCTTTCTTT. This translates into CASSWQMNTEAFF.

CDR3 nucleotide sequence: TGTGCCAGCAGTTTACTTCCCTACAATGAGCAGTTCTTC. It encodes CASSLLPYNEQFF. V usage is TRBV12-3 or TRBV12-4 and J usage is TRBJ2-1; D unclear. CDR3 length: 13 amino acids. Trimming removed 2 bases from V and 2 bases from J, with 4 bases in between.

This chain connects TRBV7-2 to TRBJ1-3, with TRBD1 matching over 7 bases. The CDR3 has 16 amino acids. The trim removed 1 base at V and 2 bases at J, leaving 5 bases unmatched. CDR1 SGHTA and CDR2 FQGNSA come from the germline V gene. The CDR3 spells CASSLGDSRTGNTIYF. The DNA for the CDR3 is TGTGCCAGCAGCTTAGGGGACAGCCGAACTGGAAACACCATATATTTT.

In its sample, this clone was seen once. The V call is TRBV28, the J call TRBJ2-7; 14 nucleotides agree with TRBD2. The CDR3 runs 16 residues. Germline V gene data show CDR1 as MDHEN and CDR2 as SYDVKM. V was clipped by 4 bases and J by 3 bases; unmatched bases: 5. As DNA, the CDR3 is TGTGCCAGCAGTTCGGGACTAGCGGGAGCCAGCTACGAGCAGTACTTC. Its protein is CASSSGLAGASYEQYF.

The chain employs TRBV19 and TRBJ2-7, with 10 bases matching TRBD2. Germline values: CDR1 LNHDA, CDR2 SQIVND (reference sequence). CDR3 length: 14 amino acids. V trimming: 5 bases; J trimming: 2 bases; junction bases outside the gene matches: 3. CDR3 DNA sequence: TGTGCCAGTAGTCTTACTAGCGGGACCTACGAGCAGTACTTC. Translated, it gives CASSLTSGTYEQYF. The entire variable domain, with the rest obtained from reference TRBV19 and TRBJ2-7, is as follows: DGGITQSPKYLFRKEGQNVTLSCEQNLNHDAMYWYRQDPGQGLRLIYYSQIVNDFQKGDIAEGYSVSREKKESFPLTVTSAQKNPTAFYLCASSLTSGTYEQYFGPGTRLTVT.

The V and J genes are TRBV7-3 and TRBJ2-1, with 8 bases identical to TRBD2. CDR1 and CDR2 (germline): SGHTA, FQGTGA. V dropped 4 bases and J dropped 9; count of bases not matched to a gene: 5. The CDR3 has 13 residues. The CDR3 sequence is CASSSSGGSEQFF. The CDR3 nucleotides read TGTGCCAGCAGCTCCTCGGGGGGGAGTGAGCAGTTCTTC.

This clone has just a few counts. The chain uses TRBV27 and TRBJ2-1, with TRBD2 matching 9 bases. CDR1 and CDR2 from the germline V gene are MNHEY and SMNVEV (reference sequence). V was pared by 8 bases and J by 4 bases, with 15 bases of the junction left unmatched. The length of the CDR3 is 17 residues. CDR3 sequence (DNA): TGTGCCAGCCTCAAGCGATTGGGCGGGGGGGGATACAATGAGCAGTTCTTC. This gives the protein CASLKRLGGGGYNEQFF.

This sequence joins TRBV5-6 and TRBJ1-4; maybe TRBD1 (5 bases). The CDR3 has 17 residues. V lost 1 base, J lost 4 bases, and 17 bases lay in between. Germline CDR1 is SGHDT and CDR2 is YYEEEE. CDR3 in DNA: TGTGCCAGCAGCTTGTCTGGTGGGGCAGGACATAATGAAAAACTGTTTTTT. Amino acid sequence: CASSLSGGAGHNEKLFF. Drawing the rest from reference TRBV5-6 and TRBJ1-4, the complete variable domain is DAGVTQSPTHLIKTRGQQVTLRCSPKSGHDTVSWYQQALGQGPQFIFQYYEEEERQRGNFPDRFSGHQFPNYSSELNVNALLLGDSALYLCASSLSGGAGHNEKLFFGSGTQLSVL.

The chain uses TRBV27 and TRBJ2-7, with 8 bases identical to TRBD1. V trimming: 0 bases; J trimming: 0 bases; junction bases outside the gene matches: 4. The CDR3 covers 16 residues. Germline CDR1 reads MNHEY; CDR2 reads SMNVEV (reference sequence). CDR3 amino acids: CASSLSRTGSSYEQYF. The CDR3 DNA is TGTGCCAGCAGTTTATCGAGGACAGGGAGCTCCTACGAGCAGTACTTC.

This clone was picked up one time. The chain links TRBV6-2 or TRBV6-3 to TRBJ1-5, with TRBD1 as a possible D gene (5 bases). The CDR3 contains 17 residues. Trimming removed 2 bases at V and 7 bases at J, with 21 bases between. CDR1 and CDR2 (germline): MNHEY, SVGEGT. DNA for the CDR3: TGTGCCAGCAGTTACGGGGAGGGTAGGGGAGTTGGACAGCCCCAGCATTTT. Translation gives CASSYGEGRGVGQPQHF.

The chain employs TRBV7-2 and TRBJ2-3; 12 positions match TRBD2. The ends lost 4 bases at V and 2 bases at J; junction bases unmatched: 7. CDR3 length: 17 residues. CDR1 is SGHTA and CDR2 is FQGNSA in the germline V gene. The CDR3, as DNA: TGTGCCAGCAGCTCCCTAGCGGGAGGGGCCCCCACAGATACGCAGTATTTT. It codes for CASSSLAGGAPTDTQYF.

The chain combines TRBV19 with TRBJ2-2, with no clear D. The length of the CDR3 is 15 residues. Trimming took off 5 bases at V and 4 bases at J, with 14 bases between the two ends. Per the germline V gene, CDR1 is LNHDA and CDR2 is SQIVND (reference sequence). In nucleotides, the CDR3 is TGTGCCAGTAGTCCTGTGTCGGCAGGCACCGGGGAGCTGTTTTTT. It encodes CASSPVSAGTGELFF.

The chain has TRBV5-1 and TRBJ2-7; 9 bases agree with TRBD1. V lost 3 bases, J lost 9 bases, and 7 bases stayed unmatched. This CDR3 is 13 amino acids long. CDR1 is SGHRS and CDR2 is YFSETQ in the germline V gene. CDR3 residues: CASSWGQGLGQYF. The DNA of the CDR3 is TGCGCCAGCAGCTGGGGACAGGGCTTGGGGCAGTACTTC. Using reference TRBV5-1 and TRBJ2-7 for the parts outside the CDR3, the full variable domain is KAGVTQTPRYLIKTRGQQVTLSCSPISGHRSVSWYQQTPGQGLQFLFEYFSETQRNKGNFPGRFSGRQFSNSRSEMNVSTLELGDSALYLCASSWGQGLGQYFGPGTRLTVT.

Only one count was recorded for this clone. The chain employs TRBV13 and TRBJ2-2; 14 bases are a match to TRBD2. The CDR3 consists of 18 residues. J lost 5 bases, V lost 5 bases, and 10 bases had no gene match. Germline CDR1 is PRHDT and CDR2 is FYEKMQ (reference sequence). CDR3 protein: CASSRGLAGGAGTGELFF. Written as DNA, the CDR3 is TGTGCCAGCAGCAGAGGACTAGCGGGAGGAGCAGGGACCGGGGAGCTGTTTTTT.

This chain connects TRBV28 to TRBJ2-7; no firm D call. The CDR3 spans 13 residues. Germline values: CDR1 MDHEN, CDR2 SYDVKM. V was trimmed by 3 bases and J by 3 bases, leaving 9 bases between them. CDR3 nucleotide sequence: TGTGCCAGCAGTTTGGGTGACTTCTACGAGCAGTACTTC. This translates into CASSLGDFYEQYF.

The CDR3 reads CATSGGTGGNGYTF. CDR3 coding DNA: TGTGCCACCAGTGGTGGTACAGGGGGGAATGGCTACACCTTC. The chain is built from TRBV24-1 and TRBJ1-2; 8 nucleotides align to TRBD1. V shed 5 bases and J 6 bases; nucleotides not matched to a gene: 7. This CDR3 region has 14 residues. From germline, CDR1 is KGHDR and CDR2 SFDVKD.